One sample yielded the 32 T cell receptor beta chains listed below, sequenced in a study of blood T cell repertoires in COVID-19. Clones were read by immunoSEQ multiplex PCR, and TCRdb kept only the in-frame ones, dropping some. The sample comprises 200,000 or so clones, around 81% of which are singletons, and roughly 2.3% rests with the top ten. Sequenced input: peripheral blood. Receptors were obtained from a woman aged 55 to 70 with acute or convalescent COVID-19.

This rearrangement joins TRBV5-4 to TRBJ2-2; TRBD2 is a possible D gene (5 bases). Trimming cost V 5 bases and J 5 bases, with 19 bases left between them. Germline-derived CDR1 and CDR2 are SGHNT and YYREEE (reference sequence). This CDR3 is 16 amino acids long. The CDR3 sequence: CASSHTGVGVTGELFF. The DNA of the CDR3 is TGTGCCAGCAGTCATACCGGGGTGGGTGTTACCGGGGAGCTGTTTTTT. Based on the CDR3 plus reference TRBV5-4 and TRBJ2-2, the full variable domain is ETGVTQSPTHLIKTRGQQVTLRCSSQSGHNTVSWYQQALGQGPQFIFQYYREEENGRGNFPPRFSGLQFPNYSSELNVNALELDDSALYLCASSHTGVGVTGELFFGEGSRLTVL.

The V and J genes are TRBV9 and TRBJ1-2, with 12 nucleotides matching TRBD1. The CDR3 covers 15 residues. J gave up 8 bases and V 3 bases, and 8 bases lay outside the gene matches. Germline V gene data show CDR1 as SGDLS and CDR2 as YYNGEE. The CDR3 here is CASSAGQGAGVGYTF. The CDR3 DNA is TGTGCCAGCAGCGCGGGACAGGGGGCCGGGGTCGGCTACACCTTC.

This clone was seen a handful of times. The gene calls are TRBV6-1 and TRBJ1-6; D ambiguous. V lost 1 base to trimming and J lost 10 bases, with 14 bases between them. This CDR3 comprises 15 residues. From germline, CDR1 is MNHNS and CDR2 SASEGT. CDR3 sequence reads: CASSEEVPAVSPLHF. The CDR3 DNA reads TGTGCCAGCAGTGAAGAGGTTCCGGCGGTATCACCCCTCCACTTT.

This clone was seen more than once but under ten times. The CDR3 protein is CASSSPTGVGAFF. The DNA for the CDR3 is TGTGCCAGCAGCTCCCCGACAGGGGTGGGAGCTTTCTTT. The rearrangement links TRBV13 to TRBJ1-1; TRBD1 matches at 8 bases. CDR3 length equals 13 residues. Losses at the gene ends were 4 bases for V and 10 bases for J; bases not matched to a gene: 8. The germline CDR1 and CDR2 sequences are PRHDT and FYEKMQ (reference sequence).

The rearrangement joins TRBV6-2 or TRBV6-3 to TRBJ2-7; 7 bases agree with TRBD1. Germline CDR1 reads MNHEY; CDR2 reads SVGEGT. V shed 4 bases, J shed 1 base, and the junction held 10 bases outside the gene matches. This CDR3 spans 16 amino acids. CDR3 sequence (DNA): TGTGCCAGCAGTTGGCCCCAGGGGGAGCGGTCCTACGAGCAGTACTTC. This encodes CASSWPQGERSYEQYF.

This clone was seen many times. CDR3 DNA sequence: TGTGCCAGCAGCCCGACTTCTTACACCGGGGAGCTGTTTTTT. Translating gives CASSPTSYTGELFF. V is TRBV7-2 and J is TRBJ2-2, with D unresolved. Germline V CDR1 and CDR2: SGHTA, FQGNSA. V was shortened by 5 bases and J by 3 bases, with 10 bases between the two germline ends. The CDR3 contains 14 residues. Supplemented by reference TRBV7-2 and TRBJ2-2, the full variable domain reads GAGVSQSPSNKVTEKGKDVELRCDPISGHTALYWYRQSLGQGLEFLIYFQGNSAPDKSGLPSDRFSAERTGGSVSTLTIQRTQQEDSAVYLCASSPTSYTGELFFGEGSRLTVL.

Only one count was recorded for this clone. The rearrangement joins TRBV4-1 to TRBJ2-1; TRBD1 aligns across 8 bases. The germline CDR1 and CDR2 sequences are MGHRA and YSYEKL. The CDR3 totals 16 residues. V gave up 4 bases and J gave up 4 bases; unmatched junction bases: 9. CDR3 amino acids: CASSRTGTGTYNEQFF. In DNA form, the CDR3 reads TGCGCCAGCAGCCGAACCGGGACAGGAACTTACAATGAGCAGTTCTTC.

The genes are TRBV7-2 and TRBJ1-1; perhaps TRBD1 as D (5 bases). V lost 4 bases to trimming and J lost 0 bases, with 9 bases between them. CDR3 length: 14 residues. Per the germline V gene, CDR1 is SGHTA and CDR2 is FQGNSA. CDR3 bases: TGTGCCAGCAGCTCATTGACAGTGAACACTGAAGCTTTCTTT. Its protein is CASSSLTVNTEAFF. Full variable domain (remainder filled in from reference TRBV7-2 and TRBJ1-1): GAGVSQSPSNKVTEKGKDVELRCDPISGHTALYWYRQSLGQGLEFLIYFQGNSAPDKSGLPSDRFSAERTGGSVSTLTIQRTQQEDSAVYLCASSSLTVNTEAFFGQGTRLTVV.

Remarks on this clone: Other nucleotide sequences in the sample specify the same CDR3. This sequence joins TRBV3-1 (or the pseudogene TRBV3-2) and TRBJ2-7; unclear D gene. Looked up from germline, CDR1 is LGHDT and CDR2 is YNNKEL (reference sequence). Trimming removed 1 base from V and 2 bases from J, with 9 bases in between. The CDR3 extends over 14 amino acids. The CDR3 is CASSQGQGPYEQYF. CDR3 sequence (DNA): TGTGCCAGCAGCCAAGGACAAGGTCCCTACGAGCAGTACTTC.

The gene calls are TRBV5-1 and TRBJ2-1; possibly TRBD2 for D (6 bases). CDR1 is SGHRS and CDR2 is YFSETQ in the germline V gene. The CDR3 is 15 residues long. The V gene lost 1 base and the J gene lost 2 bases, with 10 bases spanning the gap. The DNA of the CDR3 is TGCGCCAGCAGCTTGACGGGGGAAACCTACAATGAGCAGTTCTTC. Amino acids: CASSLTGETYNEQFF.

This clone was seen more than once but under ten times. The CDR3 DNA reads as TGTGCCAGCAGCTTAACCGGATCGAGGGTCGGGGAGCTGTTTTTT. This translates into CASSLTGSRVGELFF. This chain links TRBV7-3 with TRBJ2-2; tentatively, D is TRBD2 (5 bases). Germline-derived CDR1 and CDR2 are SGHTA and FQGTGA. Trimming shortened V by 0 bases and J by 7 bases, and 12 bases separated the two germline ends. The CDR3 is 15 residues long.

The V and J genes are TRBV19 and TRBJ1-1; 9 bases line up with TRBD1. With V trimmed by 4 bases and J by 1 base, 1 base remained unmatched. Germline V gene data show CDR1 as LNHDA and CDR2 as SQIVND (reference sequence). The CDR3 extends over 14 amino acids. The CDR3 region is CASSRTGENTEAFF. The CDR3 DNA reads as TGTGCCAGTAGTAGGACAGGGGAGAACACTGAAGCTTTCTTT.

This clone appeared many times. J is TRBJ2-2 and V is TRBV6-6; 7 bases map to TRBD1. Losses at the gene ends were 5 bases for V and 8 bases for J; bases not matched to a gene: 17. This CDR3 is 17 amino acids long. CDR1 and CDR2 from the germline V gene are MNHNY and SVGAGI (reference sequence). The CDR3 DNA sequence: TGTGCCAGCAGTCGATTTAGCAGGGGGTACTTAGGAGGGGAGCTGTTTTTT. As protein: CASSRFSRGYLGGELFF.

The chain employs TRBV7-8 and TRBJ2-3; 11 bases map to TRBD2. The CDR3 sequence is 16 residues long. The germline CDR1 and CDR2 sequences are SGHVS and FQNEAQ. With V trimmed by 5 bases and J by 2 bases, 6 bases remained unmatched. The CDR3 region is CASSRGSGGDTDTQYF. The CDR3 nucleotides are TGTGCCAGCAGCCGAGGTAGCGGGGGGGACACAGATACGCAGTATTTT. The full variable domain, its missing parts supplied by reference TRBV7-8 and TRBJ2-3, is GAGVSQSPRYKVAKRGQDVALRCDPISGHVSLFWYQQALGQGPEFLTYFQNEAQLDKSGLPSDRFFAERPEGSVSTLKIQRTQQEDSAVYLCASSRGSGGDTDTQYFGPGTRLTVL.

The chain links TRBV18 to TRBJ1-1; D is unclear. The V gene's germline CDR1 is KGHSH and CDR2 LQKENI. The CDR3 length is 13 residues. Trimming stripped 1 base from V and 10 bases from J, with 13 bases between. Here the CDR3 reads CASSPRVQEGAFF. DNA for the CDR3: TGTGCCAGCTCACCACGGGTCCAAGAGGGAGCTTTCTTT.

This CDR3 is CASSSPGGSYEQYF. In DNA form, the CDR3 reads TGTGCCAGCAGCTCCCCCGGCGGCTCCTACGAGCAGTACTTC. The chain employs TRBV7-2 and TRBJ2-7; D gene unclear. This CDR3 comprises 14 residues. V was cut by 4 bases and J by 0 bases, with 10 bases left in between. Germline CDR1 SGHTA, CDR2 FQGNSA.

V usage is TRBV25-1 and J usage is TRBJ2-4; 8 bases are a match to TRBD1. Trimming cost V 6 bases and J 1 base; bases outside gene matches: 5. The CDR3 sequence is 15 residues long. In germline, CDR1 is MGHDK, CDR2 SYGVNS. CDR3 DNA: TGTGCCAGCAGCCAGACAGGGGCGGCCAAAAACATTCAGTACTTC. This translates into CASSQTGAAKNIQYF.

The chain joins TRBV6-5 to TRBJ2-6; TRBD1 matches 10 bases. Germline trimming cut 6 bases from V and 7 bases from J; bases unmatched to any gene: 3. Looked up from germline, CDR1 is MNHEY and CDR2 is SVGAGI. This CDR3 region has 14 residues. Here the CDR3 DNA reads TGTGCCAGCAGGGACAGGGGGGCAGCCAACGTCCTGACTTTC. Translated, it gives CASRDRGAANVLTF.

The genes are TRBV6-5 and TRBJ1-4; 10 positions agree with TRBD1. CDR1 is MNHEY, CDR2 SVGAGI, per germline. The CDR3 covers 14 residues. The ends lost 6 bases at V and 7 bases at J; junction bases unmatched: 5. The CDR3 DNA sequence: TGTGCCAGCAGGGACAGGGGGTTGTCTGAAAAACTGTTTTTT. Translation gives CASRDRGLSEKLFF.

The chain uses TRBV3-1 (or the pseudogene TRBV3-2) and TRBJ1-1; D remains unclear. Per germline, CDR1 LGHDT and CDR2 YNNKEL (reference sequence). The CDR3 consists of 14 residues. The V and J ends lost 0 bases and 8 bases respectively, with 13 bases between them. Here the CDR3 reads CASSQENSRMEAFF. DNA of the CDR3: TGTGCCAGCAGCCAAGAGAACAGTAGGATGGAAGCTTTCTTT.

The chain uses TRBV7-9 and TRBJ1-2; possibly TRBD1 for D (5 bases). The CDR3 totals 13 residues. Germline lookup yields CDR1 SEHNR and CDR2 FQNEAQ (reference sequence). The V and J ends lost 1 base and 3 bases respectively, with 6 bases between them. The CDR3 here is CASSLGQHYGYTF. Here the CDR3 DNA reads TGTGCCAGCAGCTTAGGACAGCACTATGGCTACACCTTC.

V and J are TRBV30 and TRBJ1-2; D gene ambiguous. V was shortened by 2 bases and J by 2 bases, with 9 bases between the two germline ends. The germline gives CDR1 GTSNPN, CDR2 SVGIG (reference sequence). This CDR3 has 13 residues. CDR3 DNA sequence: TGTGCCTGGAGTTGGCGGAGAAACTATGGCTACACCTTC. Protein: CAWSWRRNYGYTF.

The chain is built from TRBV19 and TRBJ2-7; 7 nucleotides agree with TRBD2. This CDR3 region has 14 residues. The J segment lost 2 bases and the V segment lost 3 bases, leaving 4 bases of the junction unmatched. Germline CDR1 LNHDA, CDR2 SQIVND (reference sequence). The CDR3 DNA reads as TGTGCCAGTAGTATGAGAGCGGGGACCTACGAGCAGTACTTC. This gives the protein CASSMRAGTYEQYF.

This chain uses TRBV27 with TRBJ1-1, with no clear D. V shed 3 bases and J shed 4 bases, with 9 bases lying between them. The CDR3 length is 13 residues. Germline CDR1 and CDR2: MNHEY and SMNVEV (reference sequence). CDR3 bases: TGTGCCAGCAGTTTCGACCCAGGCACTGAAGCTTTCTTT. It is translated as CASSFDPGTEAFF.

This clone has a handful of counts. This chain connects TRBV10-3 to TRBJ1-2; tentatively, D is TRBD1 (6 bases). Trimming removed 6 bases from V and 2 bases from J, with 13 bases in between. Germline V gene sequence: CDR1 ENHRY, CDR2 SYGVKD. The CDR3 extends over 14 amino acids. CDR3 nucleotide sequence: TGTGCCATCAGGCCACAGGGCCTAAACTATGGCTACACCTTC. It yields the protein CAIRPQGLNYGYTF.

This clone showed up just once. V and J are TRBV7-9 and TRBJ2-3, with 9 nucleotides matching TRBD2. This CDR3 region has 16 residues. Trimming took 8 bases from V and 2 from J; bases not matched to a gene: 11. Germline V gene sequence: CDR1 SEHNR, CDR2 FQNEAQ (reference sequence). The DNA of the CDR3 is TGTGCCAGCCGCAAAGAGGCGGGGGGGGACACAGATACGCAGTATTTT. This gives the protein CASRKEAGGDTDTQYF.

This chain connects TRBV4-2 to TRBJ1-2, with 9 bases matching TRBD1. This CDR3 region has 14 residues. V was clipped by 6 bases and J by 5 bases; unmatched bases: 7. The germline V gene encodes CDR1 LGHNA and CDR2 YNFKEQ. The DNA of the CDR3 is TGTGCCAGCAGACGGACAGGGGTCGTGTATGGCTACACCTTC. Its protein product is CASRRTGVVYGYTF.

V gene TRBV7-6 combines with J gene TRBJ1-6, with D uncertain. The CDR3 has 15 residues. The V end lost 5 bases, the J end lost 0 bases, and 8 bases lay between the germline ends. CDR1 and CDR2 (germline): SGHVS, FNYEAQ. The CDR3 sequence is CASSTRSSYNSPLHF. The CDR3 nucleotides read TGTGCCAGCAGCACAAGGAGCTCCTATAATTCACCCCTCCACTTT.

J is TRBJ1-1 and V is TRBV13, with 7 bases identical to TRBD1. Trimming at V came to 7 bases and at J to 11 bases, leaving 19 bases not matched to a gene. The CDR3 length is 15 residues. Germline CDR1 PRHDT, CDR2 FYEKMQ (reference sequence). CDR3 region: CASNQRGQTPSGAFF. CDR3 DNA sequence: TGTGCCAGCAATCAAAGGGGACAGACACCCTCCGGGGCTTTCTTT.

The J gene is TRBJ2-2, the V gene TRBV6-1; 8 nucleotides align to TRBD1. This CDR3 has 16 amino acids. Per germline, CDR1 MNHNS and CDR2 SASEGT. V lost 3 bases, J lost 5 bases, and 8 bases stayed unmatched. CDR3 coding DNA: TGTGCCAGCAGTGAGCCAGGGGGCGCTTCAACCGGGGAGCTGTTTTTT. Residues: CASSEPGGASTGELFF.

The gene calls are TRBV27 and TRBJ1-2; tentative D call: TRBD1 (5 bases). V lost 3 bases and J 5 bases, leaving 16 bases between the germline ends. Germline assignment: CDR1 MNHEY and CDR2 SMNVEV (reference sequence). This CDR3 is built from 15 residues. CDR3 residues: CASSLSGLSKYGYTF. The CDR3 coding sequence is TGTGCCAGCAGTTTGTCGGGACTCTCGAAATATGGCTACACCTTC.

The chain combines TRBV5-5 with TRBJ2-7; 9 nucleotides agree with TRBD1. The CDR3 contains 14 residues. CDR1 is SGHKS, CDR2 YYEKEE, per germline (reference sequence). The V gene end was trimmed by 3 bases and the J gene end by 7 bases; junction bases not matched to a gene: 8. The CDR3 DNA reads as TGTGCCAGCAGCTCGGGACAGGGCACCCCGGAGCAGTACTTC. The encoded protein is CASSSGQGTPEQYF. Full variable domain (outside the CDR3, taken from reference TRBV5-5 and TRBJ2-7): DAGVTQSPTHLIKTRGQQVTLRCSPISGHKSVSWYQQVLGQGPQFIFQYYEKEERGRGNFPDRFSARQFPNYSSELNVNALLLGDSALYLCASSSGQGTPEQYFGPGTRLTVT.